This T cell receptor beta chain derives from a study of cytomegalovirus exposure and HLA in healthy donors. Study details: Early on, a data release was issued that held about 85 million unique TCRs from HLA-typed donors. Study outcomes and limitations: In vitro confirmation showed a few CMV-associated chains to be CMV antigen specific. Productive status was seen about 90% or about 30% of the time for most TCR beta V segments in an earlier analysis. In a later analysis, at a false discovery rate of 0.05, approximately 18,000 TCR beta sequences were associated with HLA alleles.

Comment on this clone: The antigen is not known.

The PCR employed 60 Vbeta primers together with 13 Jbeta primers. Clones were read by immunoSEQ multiplex PCR, and TCRdb kept only the in-frame ones, dropping some. The data hold around 150,000 clones, with roughly three quarters observed a single time. Between the trimmed V and J ends, which lost 1 base and 7 bases, there was a span of 16 bases. Germline CDR1 GTSNPN, CDR2 SVGIG (reference sequence). The CDR3 spans 15 residues. The chain combines TRBV30 with TRBJ1-4; D remains unclear. Sample: PBMCs. The clonotype was recovered from a man aged 30-40 years in good health and CMV-seronegative. The CDR3 spells CAWSERGRRGEKLFF. CDR3 nucleotide sequence: TGTGCCTGGAGTGAGAGAGGGCGTCGGGGTGAAAAACTGTTTTTT.